The 18 T cell receptor beta chains in this list originate from one sample, sequenced in a study of control samples from healthy donors and cancer patients. Clones were sequenced by immunoSEQ multiplex PCR, and TCRdb holds only the in-frame ones, with some missing. The sample lists 200,000 or so clones, 85% to 95% seen once, with approximately 1.6% in the top ten. Sequencing input: blood. Receptor source: a man aged 45 to 65 in good health.

The gene calls are TRBV7-2 and TRBJ1-3; no reliable D call. This CDR3 comprises 15 residues. Germline assignment: CDR1 SGHTA and CDR2 FQGNSA. V lost 1 base and J 2 bases, leaving 9 bases between the germline ends. This CDR3 is CASSLDPSAGNTIYF. Written as DNA, the CDR3 is TGTGCCAGCAGCTTAGATCCTAGTGCTGGAAACACCATATATTTT. The variable domain in full, with the rest retrieved from reference TRBV7-2 and TRBJ1-3, is GAGVSQSPSNKVTEKGKDVELRCDPISGHTALYWYRQSLGQGLEFLIYFQGNSAPDKSGLPSDRFSAERTGGSVSTLTIQRTQQEDSAVYLCASSLDPSAGNTIYFGEGSWLTVV.

The chain carries TRBV9 and TRBJ2-1, with 11 bases that match TRBD2. The V gene's germline CDR1 is SGDLS and CDR2 YYNGEE. J was trimmed by 8 bases and V by 2 bases; bases with no gene match: 15. The CDR3 is 18 residues long. The chain's CDR3 is CASSVLPTSGGISDEQFF. CDR3 DNA: TGTGCCAGCAGCGTCCTCCCTACTAGCGGGGGTATTTCTGATGAGCAGTTCTTC.

This clone was found once. The rearrangement links TRBV7-3 to TRBJ1-1; D is unclear. The CDR3 sequence is 13 residues long. V was pared by 1 base and J by 10 bases, with 13 bases between. In germline, CDR1 is SGHTA, CDR2 FQGTGA. CDR3 in amino acids: CASSLNWGSRAFF. CDR3 DNA sequence: TGTGCCAGCAGCTTAAATTGGGGATCTCGAGCTTTCTTT.

This clone was seen only once. The chain has TRBV28 and TRBJ1-2; the match to TRBD1 covers 7 bases. CDR1 is MDHEN and CDR2 is SYDVKM in the germline V gene. J was trimmed by 6 bases and V by 2 bases; bases with no gene match: 3. The CDR3 contains 13 residues. The chain's CDR3 is CASSLDTGDGYTF. The CDR3 DNA reads as TGTGCCAGCAGTTTAGACACAGGGGATGGCTACACCTTC.

This clone appeared a single time. The chain is built from TRBV9 and TRBJ2-2; no firm D call. Germline V gene sequence: CDR1 SGDLS, CDR2 YYNGEE. This CDR3 region has 12 residues. The germline V and J ends were trimmed by 0 bases and 6 bases, with 3 bases remaining between them. The CDR3 bases are TGTGCCAGCAGCGTAGATTCCGGGGAGCTGTTTTTT. Translating gives CASSVDSGELFF.

The chain links TRBV19 to TRBJ1-4; the D gene is possibly TRBD1 (5 bases). Germline assignment: CDR1 LNHDA and CDR2 SQIVND (reference sequence). Deletions cut 3 bases from V and 8 bases from J, with 13 bases between. The CDR3 runs 14 residues. The CDR3 sequence is CASSMAGQGEKLFF. The CDR3 DNA reads as TGTGCCAGTAGTATGGCAGGGCAAGGAGAAAAACTGTTTTTT.

This clone was seen once. The chain has TRBV12-5 and TRBJ2-3; D is undetermined. The CDR3 spans 13 residues. Germline CDR1 is LGHNT and CDR2 is FRNRAP. Trimming shortened V by 7 bases and J by 0 bases, and 8 bases separated the two germline ends. CDR3 region: CASDPVSTDTQYF. CDR3 in DNA: TGTGCTAGTGACCCTGTGAGCACAGATACGCAGTATTTT. Together with reference TRBV12-5 and TRBJ2-3, the CDR3 gives the full variable domain: DARVTQTPRHKVTEMGQEVTMRCQPILGHNTVFWYRQTMMQGLELLAYFRNRAPLDDSGMPKDRFSAEMPDATLATLKIQPSEPRDSAVYFCASDPVSTDTQYFGPGTRLTVL.

This chain joins TRBV27 and TRBJ2-7; the match to TRBD1 covers 8 bases. Germline CDR1 MNHEY, CDR2 SMNVEV (reference sequence). V shed 3 bases and J 0 bases; nucleotides not matched to a gene: 1. This CDR3 is 14 amino acids long. The CDR3 reads CASSFRGRSYEQYF. The CDR3 DNA reads TGTGCCAGCAGTTTCAGGGGGCGCTCCTACGAGCAGTACTTC.

The chain couples TRBV6-5 to TRBJ1-2, with D unclear. This CDR3 is 13 amino acids long. CDR1 and CDR2 from the germline V gene are MNHEY and SVGAGI. Trimming removed 2 bases at V and 8 bases at J, with 12 bases between. The CDR3 reads CASSYALRSGYTF. Here the CDR3 DNA reads TGTGCCAGCAGTTACGCCCTGCGAAGCGGCTACACCTTC.

V usage is TRBV5-1 and J usage is TRBJ2-7; 9 nucleotides agree with TRBD1. Germline V CDR1 and CDR2: SGHRS, YFSETQ. Trimming removed 2 bases from V and 6 bases from J; junction bases left unmatched: 6. This CDR3 has 14 amino acids. The CDR3 is CASSFNRGLSEQYF. CDR3 coding DNA: TGCGCCAGCAGCTTTAACAGGGGGCTAAGCGAGCAGTACTTC.

This clone was seen only once. The chain is built from TRBV6-5 and TRBJ1-1; the D gene is possibly TRBD1 (5 bases). The CDR3 covers 14 residues. Trimming left V 5 bases short and J 0 bases short, with 10 bases between. Germline CDR1 reads MNHEY; CDR2 reads SVGAGI. Written as DNA, the CDR3 is TGTGCCAGCAGTCCGGGACTCCTGAACACTGAAGCTTTCTTT. Its protein is CASSPGLLNTEAFF.

The rearrangement joins TRBV3-1 (or the pseudogene TRBV3-2) to TRBJ1-5; D unresolved. The ends were cut back, 4 bases at V and 9 bases at J, with 16 bases in the middle. The CDR3 contains 14 residues. The V gene's germline CDR1 is LGHDT and CDR2 YNNKEL (reference sequence). CDR3 loop: CASSPQIAGLPQHF. CDR3 coding DNA: TGTGCCAGCAGCCCCCAAATAGCCGGGCTGCCCCAGCATTTT.

The chain carries TRBV11-3 and TRBJ2-5, with D perhaps matching TRBD1 or TRBD2 (5 bases each). The V gene lost 5 bases and the J gene lost 4 bases, with 11 bases spanning the gap. Germline-derived CDR1 and CDR2 are SGHNT and YENEEA. The length of the CDR3 is 13 residues. The CDR3 is CASSRGGGETQYF. The CDR3, as DNA: TGTGCCAGCAGCCGGGGTGGGGGAGAGACCCAGTACTTC.

The J gene is TRBJ2-7, the V gene TRBV11-2; no firm D call. Germline assignment: CDR1 SGHAT and CDR2 FQNNGV. V shed 6 bases and J shed 0 bases, with 15 bases lying between them. This CDR3 has 15 residues. The CDR3 protein is CASSLDRADSYEQYF. In nucleotides, the CDR3 is TGTGCCAGCAGTTTGGACCGGGCCGACTCCTACGAGCAGTACTTC.

The J gene is TRBJ2-3, the V gene TRBV11-3, with D uncertain. CDR3 length: 15 residues. The ends were cut back, 0 bases at V and 3 bases at J, with 10 bases in the middle. Germline CDR1 reads SGHNT; CDR2 reads YENEEA. This CDR3 is CASSLEGLATDTQYF. CDR3 DNA: TGTGCCAGCAGCTTAGAAGGCTTGGCGACAGATACGCAGTATTTT.

Worth noting for this clone: Additional DNA sequences in this sample encode the identical CDR3. The chain has TRBV11-2 and TRBJ1-2, with a possible D match to TRBD1 (5 bases). Germline CDR1 SGHAT, CDR2 FQNNGV. The CDR3 runs to 14 residues. V lost 3 bases and J lost 4, with 12 bases in between. CDR3 bases: TGTGCCAGCAGCTTTGGTGACAGTTCCTATGGCTACACCTTC. Translated: CASSFGDSSYGYTF.

V is TRBV19 and J is TRBJ2-7, with D perhaps TRBD1 or TRBD2 (5 bases each). This CDR3 is built from 15 residues. Trimming cost V 3 bases and J 3 bases, with 15 bases left between them. Germline CDR1 and CDR2: LNHDA and SQIVND (reference sequence). In nucleotides, the CDR3 is TGTGCCAGTAGTATTTGGTTGGGGGACGGCTACGAGCAGTACTTC. The encoded protein is CASSIWLGDGYEQYF. Combining the CDR3 with reference TRBV19 and TRBJ2-7 gives the whole variable domain DGGITQSPKYLFRKEGQNVTLSCEQNLNHDAMYWYRQDPGQGLRLIYYSQIVNDFQKGDIAEGYSVSREKKESFPLTVTSAQKNPTAFYLCASSIWLGDGYEQYFGPGTRLTVT.

This clone was seen just once. This chain links TRBV6-6 with TRBJ1-3, with a weak D call TRBD1 (5 bases). CDR1 and CDR2 (germline): MNHNY, SVGAGI (reference sequence). The CDR3 runs 11 residues. The V gene lost 6 bases and the J gene lost 7 bases, with 7 bases spanning the gap. Here the CDR3 DNA reads TGTGCCAGCAGGCAGGGTAACACCATATATTTT. Translating gives CASRQGNTIYF.